A selection of T cell receptor beta chains follows, all from one sample in a study of cytomegalovirus exposure and HLA in healthy donors. Using immunoSEQ multiplex PCR, the repertoire was profiled, and TCRdb retains in-frame clones only, with some absent. Here the sample spans roughly 250,000 clones, 80% to 90% being singletons. Sequenced material: PBMCs. The receptors were gathered from a woman in her 40s in good health and CMV-seropositive. CDR3s include the opening cysteine and the closing phenylalanine or tryptophan. Each record gives: J gene, V gene, clone size, D gene, CDR3 DNA, CDR3 protein. The D gene is left open where the match is weak. Size is stated for part of the rows, as once, few or many counts, or as a class when the clone is expanded.

J gene: TRBJ2-7; V gene: TRBV9; clone size: .; D gene: TRBD2; CDR3 DNA: TGTGCCAGCAGCCTAGGGGGACTAGACTACGAGCAGTACTTC; CDR3 protein: CASSLGGLDYEQYF
J gene: TRBJ2-7; V gene: TRBV5-6; clone size: once; D gene: TRBD2; CDR3 DNA: TGTGCCAGCAGCTCGACTAGCGGGTACTCCTACGAGCAGTACTTC; CDR3 protein: CASSSTSGYSYEQYF
J gene: TRBJ2-4; V gene: TRBV18; clone size: .; D gene: .; CDR3 DNA: TGTGCCAGCTCAGGCCAAGAAAACATTCAGTACTTC; CDR3 protein: CASSGQENIQYF
J gene: TRBJ2-5; V gene: TRBV27; clone size: once; D gene: .; CDR3 DNA: TGTGCCAGCAGTTTACGAGAGACCCAGTACTTC; CDR3 protein: CASSLRETQYF
J gene: TRBJ2-1; V gene: TRBV7-2; clone size: .; D gene: .; CDR3 DNA: TGTGCCAGCAGCTTATATGGGCACCATGAGCAGTTCTTC; CDR3 protein: CASSLYGHHEQFF
J gene: TRBJ1-6; V gene: TRBV7-9; clone size: .; D gene: TRBD1; CDR3 DNA: TGTGCCAGCAGGGGTACAGGGGGCGAGTCACCCCTCCACTTT; CDR3 protein: CASRGTGGESPLHF
J gene: TRBJ2-5; V gene: TRBV5-1; clone size: .; D gene: TRBD1; CDR3 DNA: TGCGCCAGCAGCCAACAGGGGATTCCTCAAGAGACCCAGTACTTC; CDR3 protein: CASSQQGIPQETQYF
J gene: TRBJ2-7; V gene: TRBV4-3; clone size: few; D gene: TRBD1; CDR3 DNA: TGCGCCAGCAGCCAAGGGACAGGGGGCTATTACGAGCAGTACTTC; CDR3 protein: CASSQGTGGYYEQYF
J gene: TRBJ2-5; V gene: TRBV19; clone size: .; D gene: .; CDR3 DNA: TGTGCCAGTAGTACTCAAGAGACCCAGTACTTC; CDR3 protein: CASSTQETQYF
J gene: TRBJ2-7; V gene: TRBV4-3; clone size: .; D gene: TRBD1; CDR3 DNA: TGCGCCAGCAGCCAAGAGGGGACAGGGGTGGCCGAGCAGTACTTC; CDR3 protein: CASSQEGTGVAEQYF
J gene: TRBJ1-1; V gene: TRBV28; clone size: .; D gene: .; CDR3 DNA: TGTGCCACCCAACCACAGGCTTTCACTGAAGCTTTCTTT; CDR3 protein: CATQPQAFTEAFF
J gene: TRBJ2-7; V gene: TRBV4-2; clone size: .; D gene: TRBD2; CDR3 DNA: TGTGCCAGCAGCCAAGAATCTGCATTAGGATCGGGGGGATCCTACGAGCAGTACTTC; CDR3 protein: CASSQESALGSGGSYEQYF
J gene: TRBJ2-1; V gene: TRBV6-6; clone size: .; D gene: TRBD1; CDR3 DNA: TGTGCCAGCAGTTTTCGAGACAGGGACAATGAGCAGTTCTTC; CDR3 protein: CASSFRDRDNEQFF
J gene: TRBJ2-7; V gene: TRBV7-9; clone size: .; D gene: TRBD1; CDR3 DNA: TGTGCCAGCAGCTTAGTTACAGGGGGAAACGAGCAGTACTTC; CDR3 protein: CASSLVTGGNEQYF
J gene: TRBJ2-1; V gene: TRBV2; clone size: .; D gene: .; CDR3 DNA: TGTGCCAGCAGTGAGGTGAAGGGCGGGAATGAGCAGTTCTTC; CDR3 protein: CASSEVKGGNEQFF
J gene: TRBJ1-1; V gene: TRBV6-1; clone size: .; D gene: TRBD1; CDR3 DNA: TGTGCCAGTAAGGACAGGGGTGGGATAACTGAAGCTTTCTTT; CDR3 protein: CASKDRGGITEAFF
J gene: TRBJ1-4; V gene: TRBV18; clone size: .; D gene: .; CDR3 DNA: TGTGCCAGCTCACCTAATTACAGGGAACTGTTTTTT; CDR3 protein: CASSPNYRELFF
J gene: TRBJ2-7; V gene: TRBV25-1; clone size: .; D gene: TRBD1; CDR3 DNA: TGTGCCAGCAGTGGAGAGGGGGCTGCCTACGAGCAGTACTTC; CDR3 protein: CASSGEGAAYEQYF
J gene: TRBJ2-7; V gene: TRBV7-9; clone size: .; D gene: TRBD2; CDR3 DNA: TGTGCCAGCAGCTTAGCGGGGGGGAACGAGCAGTACTTC; CDR3 protein: CASSLAGGNEQYF
J gene: TRBJ1-1; V gene: TRBV7-9; clone size: .; D gene: .; CDR3 DNA: TGTGCCAGCAGCTTAACGGGGCGGGGGAACACTGAAGCTTTCTTT; CDR3 protein: CASSLTGRGNTEAFF
J gene: TRBJ2-7; V gene: TRBV7-6; clone size: .; D gene: .; CDR3 DNA: TGTGCCAGCAGCGAAAGGAGGGCCTCTACCCTTGACGAGCAGTACTTC; CDR3 protein: CASSERRASTLDEQYF
J gene: TRBJ1-1; V gene: TRBV19; clone size: .; D gene: TRBD1; CDR3 DNA: TGTGCCAGTAGTATAGATCAGGGGGCAAACACTGAAGCTTTCTTT; CDR3 protein: CASSIDQGANTEAFF
J gene: TRBJ1-6; V gene: TRBV5-1; clone size: once; D gene: .; CDR3 DNA: TGCGCCAGCAGCTTGGCCGACCCACCGAGCGCTAATAATTCACCCCTCCACTTT; CDR3 protein: CASSLADPPSANNSPLHF
J gene: TRBJ2-7; V gene: TRBV27; clone size: .; D gene: TRBD1; CDR3 DNA: TGTGCCAGCAGAAAAAAAGGGGACAGCCCGTACTACGAGCAGTACTTC; CDR3 protein: CASRKKGDSPYYEQYF
J gene: TRBJ1-5; V gene: TRBV30; clone size: .; D gene: TRBD1; CDR3 DNA: TGTGCCTGGGGAACAGGGGACGAGCGTCAGCCCCAGCATTTT; CDR3 protein: CAWGTGDERQPQHF
J gene: TRBJ2-1; V gene: TRBV10-2; clone size: .; D gene: TRBD2; CDR3 DNA: TGCGCCAGCAGTGAGGGAGCGGGAGGGCACGATGAGCAGTTCTTC; CDR3 protein: CASSEGAGGHDEQFF
J gene: TRBJ1-4; V gene: TRBV11-3; clone size: .; D gene: TRBD1; CDR3 DNA: TGTGCCAGCAGCCATCGGACAGGCCTTAATGAAAAACTGTTTTTT; CDR3 protein: CASSHRTGLNEKLFF
J gene: TRBJ2-7; V gene: TRBV2; clone size: .; D gene: .; CDR3 DNA: TGTGCCAGCAGCCGGGGCTCCTACGAGCAGTACTTC; CDR3 protein: CASSRGSYEQYF
J gene: TRBJ2-7; V gene: TRBV6-1; clone size: few; D gene: .; CDR3 DNA: TGTGCCAGCAGTAGGACAGCGGAGAAGTACGAGCAGTACTTC; CDR3 protein: CASSRTAEKYEQYF
J gene: TRBJ1-5; V gene: TRBV28; clone size: few; D gene: .; CDR3 DNA: TGTGCCAGCACCCCCACCCAGGGATCCAATCAGCCCCAGCATTTT; CDR3 protein: CASTPTQGSNQPQHF
J gene: TRBJ1-2; V gene: TRBV29-1; clone size: .; D gene: .; CDR3 DNA: TGCAGCGTTGAACTCATAGGGACTGTTGCTTATGGCTACACCTTC; CDR3 protein: CSVELIGTVAYGYTF
J gene: TRBJ2-3; V gene: TRBV10-3; clone size: .; D gene: TRBD2; CDR3 DNA: TGTGCCATCAGTGGGACTAGCGGGGACCAGACGGCGCAGTATTTT; CDR3 protein: CAISGTSGDQTAQYF
J gene: TRBJ1-2; V gene: TRBV9; clone size: .; D gene: .; CDR3 DNA: TGTGCCAGCAGCGTAGACAGTTCTAACTATGGCTACACCTTC; CDR3 protein: CASSVDSSNYGYTF
J gene: TRBJ1-6; V gene: TRBV28; clone size: .; D gene: TRBD1; CDR3 DNA: TGTGCCAGCAGTTTACGGACAGGGGGCTCGAGCAGTGTTTCACCCCTCCACTTT; CDR3 protein: CASSLRTGGSSSVSPLHF
J gene: TRBJ1-5; V gene: TRBV19; clone size: few; D gene: .; CDR3 DNA: TGTGCCAGTAGTATAAGTGGGCTTAGCAATCAGCCCCAGCATTTT; CDR3 protein: CASSISGLSNQPQHF
J gene: TRBJ1-4; V gene: TRBV5-6; clone size: .; D gene: .; CDR3 DNA: TGTGCCAGCAGCCCGGCCCGGGGAGTTGCAACTAATGAAAAACTGTTTTTT; CDR3 protein: CASSPARGVATNEKLFF
J gene: TRBJ1-5; V gene: TRBV19; clone size: .; D gene: .; CDR3 DNA: TGTGCCAGTAGTATCCTCCTGTTTCAGCCCCAGCATTTT; CDR3 protein: CASSILLFQPQHF
J gene: TRBJ2-1; V gene: TRBV9; clone size: .; D gene: TRBD2; CDR3 DNA: TGTGCCAGCAGCGTAGGGGGGCTAGCGGGCGGTGAGCAGTTCTTC; CDR3 protein: CASSVGGLAGGEQFF
J gene: TRBJ1-5; V gene: TRBV28; clone size: .; D gene: .; CDR3 DNA: TGTGCCAGCCGCGGGCCGTTAAATCAGCCCCAGCATTTT; CDR3 protein: CASRGPLNQPQHF
J gene: TRBJ2-7; V gene: TRBV7-2; clone size: .; D gene: TRBD2; CDR3 DNA: TGTGCCAGCAGCTTGGAGACTAGCGGGTACTACGAGCAGTACTTC; CDR3 protein: CASSLETSGYYEQYF
J gene: TRBJ2-5; V gene: TRBV7-6; clone size: once; D gene: TRBD2; CDR3 DNA: TGTGCCAGCAGCAATATAAGTGGACTAGCGGGGTGGGAGACCCAGTACTTC; CDR3 protein: CASSNISGLAGWETQYF
J gene: TRBJ2-7; V gene: TRBV5-4; clone size: .; D gene: .; CDR3 DNA: TGTGCCAGCAGCTTGGCCAAACAGGGATCCGAGCAGTACTTC; CDR3 protein: CASSLAKQGSEQYF